Listed below are T cell receptor beta chains from one sample, sequenced in a study of blood T cell repertoires in COVID-19. Repertoires were generated with immunoSEQ multiplex PCR, while TCRdb's copy carries only in-frame clones and drops some. The sample consists of roughly 97,000 clones, approximately 88% of them appearing once. The material sequenced was peripheral blood. The source is a human donor in a cohort sampled during active COVID-19. Each CDR3 is given with its conserved first and last residue. A D gene is named only where the DNA matches it firmly. For some rows the clone size is stated as once, few or many, or as a class when expanded; others skip it.

once NA TRBJ1-2 TRBV5-1 CASSLIGERGYTF TGCGCCAGCAGCTTGATCGGGGAGAGGGGCTACACCTTC
once NA TRBJ1-5 TRBV20-1 CSASKGGSVQPQHF TGCAGTGCTAGTAAGGGGGGGTCGGTTCAGCCCCAGCATTTT
NA NA TRBJ2-3 TRBV10-1 CASSSGEPTDTQYF TGCGCCAGCAGTTCGGGAGAGCCCACAGATACGCAGTATTTT
NA TRBD2 TRBJ2-7 TRBV7-2 CASSLEGTSIPREQYF TGTGCCAGCAGCTTAGAGGGGACTAGTATCCCCCGAGAGCAGTACTTC
NA TRBD2 TRBJ2-5 TRBV5-8 CASSLSSGRAGQYF TGTGCCAGCAGCTTGTCTAGCGGGAGGGCCGGCCAGTACTTC
NA TRBD1 TRBJ1-5 TRBV7-4 CASSLGDRGFGQPQHF TGTGCCAGCAGCTTGGGGGACAGGGGGTTCGGGCAGCCCCAGCATTTT
NA NA TRBJ1-1 TRBV6-1 CASSEEAGRWWGNTEAFF TGTGCCAGCAGTGAAGAGGCGGGCAGGTGGTGGGGTAACACTGAAGCTTTCTTT
NA NA TRBJ2-7 TRBV2 CASNRPTVPYEQYF TGTGCCAGCAACAGACCGACAGTCCCCTACGAGCAGTACTTC
NA TRBD2 TRBJ2-1 TRBV3-1/TRBV3-2 CASHWSGSPNEQFF TGTGCCAGCCACTGGAGCGGGAGTCCCAATGAGCAGTTCTTC
NA NA TRBJ2-5 TRBV2 CASSASAAYQETQYF TGTGCCAGCAGCGCGTCCGCGGCGTACCAAGAGACCCAGTACTTC
NA TRBD2 TRBJ2-7 TRBV4-1 CASSHSPDGLLAGNYEQYF TGCGCCAGCAGCCATTCGCCCGACGGCCTACTAGCGGGGAACTACGAGCAGTACTTC
NA TRBD1 TRBJ1-1 TRBV19 CASSFRGYTEAFF TGTGCCAGTAGTTTCAGGGGGTACACTGAAGCTTTCTTT
NA NA TRBJ1-1 TRBV5-1 CASSVQTLTGMNTEAFF TGCGCCAGCAGCGTACAAACGTTGACAGGTATGAACACTGAAGCTTTCTTT
few TRBD2 TRBJ2-2 TRBV3-1/TRBV3-2 CASSQAAGGVTGELFF TGTGCCAGCAGCCAAGCGGCGGGAGGAGTCACCGGGGAGCTGTTTTTT
NA TRBD2 TRBJ2-5 TRBV9 CASSPTSGRAGETQYF TGTGCCAGCAGTCCCACTAGCGGGAGGGCCGGTGAGACCCAGTACTTC
once NA TRBJ1-1 TRBV27 CATKQNTEAFF TGTGCCACCAAACAAAACACTGAAGCTTTCTTT
NA TRBD2 TRBJ2-1 TRBV4-2 CASSQAGTSAYNEQFF TGTGCCAGCAGCCAAGCGGGGACTAGCGCTTACAATGAGCAGTTCTTC
NA TRBD2 TRBJ2-4 TRBV28 CASSLAGGWDIQYF TGTGCCAGCAGTTTAGCGGGGGGTTGGGACATTCAGTACTTC
NA TRBD2 TRBJ2-7 TRBV29-1 CSVQASGRGGFEQYF TGCAGCGTCCAAGCCAGTGGGAGGGGTGGCTTCGAGCAGTACTTC
NA NA TRBJ1-4 TRBV28 CASSLQGSGEKLFF TGTGCCAGCAGCCTACAGGGATCGGGTGAAAAACTGTTTTTT
NA NA TRBJ2-2 TRBV15 CATSREPRGEPGELFF TGTGCCACCAGCAGAGAGCCCAGGGGAGAACCCGGGGAGCTGTTTTTT
NA NA TRBJ1-5 TRBV12-3/TRBV12-4 CASRSGQNQPQHF TGTGCCAGCAGGTCCGGACAAAATCAGCCCCAGCATTTT
NA NA TRBJ1-2 TRBV2 CASSERGGKRGYTF TGTGCCAGCAGTGAACGGGGAGGGAAACGTGGCTACACCTTC
NA NA TRBJ2-7 TRBV5-4 CASSLAGGAYEQYF TGTGCCAGCAGCTTGGCTGGCGGAGCCTACGAGCAGTACTTC
once NA TRBJ1-1 TRBV6-2/TRBV6-3 CASSPDRENTEAFF TGTGCCAGCAGCCCAGACAGAGAGAACACTGAAGCTTTCTTT
NA TRBD1 TRBJ2-3 TRBV24-1 CATSVGQGITDTQYF TGTGCCACCAGTGTGGGACAGGGGATCACAGATACGCAGTATTTT
once NA TRBJ2-7 TRBV2 CASTVLRTVQSYEQYF TGTGCCAGCACCGTCCTCCGGACAGTCCAATCCTACGAGCAGTACTTC
NA NA TRBJ2-3 TRBV7-3 CASSLTSGRTDTQYF TGTGCCAGCAGCTTAACTAGCGGCCGCACAGATACGCAGTATTTT